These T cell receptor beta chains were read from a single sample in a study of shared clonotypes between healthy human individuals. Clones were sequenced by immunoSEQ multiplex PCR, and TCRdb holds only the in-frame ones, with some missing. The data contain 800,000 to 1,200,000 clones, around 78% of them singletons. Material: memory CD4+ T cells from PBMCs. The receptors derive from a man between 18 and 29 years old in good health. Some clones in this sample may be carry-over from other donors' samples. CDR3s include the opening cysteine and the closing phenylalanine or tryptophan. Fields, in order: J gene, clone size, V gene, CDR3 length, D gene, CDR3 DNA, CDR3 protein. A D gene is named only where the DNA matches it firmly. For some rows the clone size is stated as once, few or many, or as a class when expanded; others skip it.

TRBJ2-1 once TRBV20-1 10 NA TGCAGTGCTAAAGGCAATGAGCAGTTCTTC CSAKGNEQFF
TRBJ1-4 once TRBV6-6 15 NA TGTGCCAGCAGTTTGTCAGGAGCAACTAATGAAAAACTGTTTTTT CASSLSGATNEKLFF
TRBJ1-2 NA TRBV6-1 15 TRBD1 TGTGCCAGTTCATTCCGGACAGGGGGAGAATATGGCTACACCTTC CASSFRTGGEYGYTF
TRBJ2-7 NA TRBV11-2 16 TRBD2 TGTGCCAGCAGCCAGGGTCCGGGACTAGCGGGATACGAGCAGTACTTC CASSQGPGLAGYEQYF
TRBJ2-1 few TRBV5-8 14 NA TGTGCCAGCAGCTTAGACAGGACCCTCGTGTCGCAGTTCTTC CASSLDRTLVSQFF
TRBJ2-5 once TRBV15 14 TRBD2 TGTGCCACCAGCAGAGGGACTAGCAGAGAGACCCAGTACTTC CATSRGTSRETQYF
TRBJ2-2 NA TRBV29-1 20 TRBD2 TGCAGCGTAAGGACAAAAAGCGGGAGTCCCAAAATTCCGAACACCGGGGAGCTGTTTTTT CSVRTKSGSPKIPNTGELFF
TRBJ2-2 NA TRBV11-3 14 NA TGTGCCAGCAGCGTAGGGATAGGCACCGGGGAGCTGTTTTTT CASSVGIGTGELFF
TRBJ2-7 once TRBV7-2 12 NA TGTGCCAGCAGCTTAGGCCCCACCGAGCAGTACTTC CASSLGPTEQYF
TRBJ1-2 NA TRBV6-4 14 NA TGTGCCAGCAGTGGAAACTTCGGGGCCTATGGCTACACCTTC CASSGNFGAYGYTF
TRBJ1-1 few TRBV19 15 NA TGTGCCAGTAGTATTGTGGGCAGAATGAACACTGAAGCTTTCTTT CASSIVGRMNTEAFF
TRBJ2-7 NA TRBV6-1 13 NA TGTGCCAGCAGTGCAAATCAGGGCTACGAGCAGTACTTC CASSANQGYEQYF
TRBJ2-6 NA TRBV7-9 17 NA TGTGCCAGCAGCTCCGAGATGAGGGGCACCGGGGCCAACGTCCTGACTTTC CASSSEMRGTGANVLTF
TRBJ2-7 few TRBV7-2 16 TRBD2 TGTGCCAGCAGCTTAGCCCTAGCGGCGGGAGCCTACGAGCAGTACTTC CASSLALAAGAYEQYF
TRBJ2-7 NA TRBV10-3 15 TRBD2 TGTGCCATCCGCAAGCGGGAGGGCCTATTTAACGAGCAGTACTTC CAIRKREGLFNEQYF
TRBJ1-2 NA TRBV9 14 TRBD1 TGTGCCAGCAGCCCCCCCGGGACAGAGCTTGGCTACACCTTC CASSPPGTELGYTF
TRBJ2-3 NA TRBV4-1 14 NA TGCGCCAGCAGCCTCCAGTACAGGACAGATACGCAGTATTTT CASSLQYRTDTQYF
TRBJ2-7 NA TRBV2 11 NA TGTGCCAGCAGGGTAACCTACGAGCAGTACTTC CASRVTYEQYF
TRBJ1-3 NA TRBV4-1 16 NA TGCGCCAGCAGCCAAACTACGGACAGCTCTGGAAACACCATATATTTT CASSQTTDSSGNTIYF
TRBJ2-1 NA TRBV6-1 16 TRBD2 TGTGCCAGCAGTGAACTGCGGTCACTAGCGGTCAATGAGCAGTTCTTC CASSELRSLAVNEQFF
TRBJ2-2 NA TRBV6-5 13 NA TGTGCCAGCGCCTCGGAGGGGCCCGGGGAGCTGTTTTTT CASASEGPGELFF
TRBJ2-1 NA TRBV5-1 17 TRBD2 TGCGCCAGCAGCGAAAGCAGGACTAGCGGGGCCTACAATGAGCAGTTCTTC CASSESRTSGAYNEQFF
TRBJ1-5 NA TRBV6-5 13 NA TGTGCCAGCGGGGCGTGGGGGGATCAGCCCCAGCATTTT CASGAWGDQPQHF
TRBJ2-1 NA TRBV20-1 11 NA TGCAGTGCTAGAGTGGGGCGTGAGCAGTTCTTC CSARVGREQFF
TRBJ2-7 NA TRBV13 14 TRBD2 TGTGCCAGCAGCTTAGGAGGGAGGGCCTACGAGCAGTACTTC CASSLGGRAYEQYF
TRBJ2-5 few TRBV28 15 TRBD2 TGTGCCAGCAGTAACCGGGGGGGGGCCGGTGAGACCCAGTACTTC CASSNRGGAGETQYF
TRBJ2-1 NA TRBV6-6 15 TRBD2 TGTGCCAGCAGTTACTGGACTAGCGGGAGGGGCGAGCAGTTCTTC CASSYWTSGRGEQFF
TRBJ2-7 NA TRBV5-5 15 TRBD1 TGTGCCAGCAGCCGGGACAGGGGGCGAGAATACGAGCAGTACTTC CASSRDRGREYEQYF
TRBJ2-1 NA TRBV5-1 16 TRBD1 TGCGCCAGCAGCAGAATCTCCGGGACAGTTAACAATGAGCAGTTCTTC CASSRISGTVNNEQFF
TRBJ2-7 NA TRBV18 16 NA TGTGCCAGCTCACCAGGGGTTTTGGGCGCGGGCCACGAGCAGTACTTC CASSPGVLGAGHEQYF
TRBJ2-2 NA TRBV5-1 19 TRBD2 TGCGCCAGCAGCTTTCTCCGGCCTAGCGGGAGGGCCGACACCGGGGAGCTGTTTTTT CASSFLRPSGRADTGELFF
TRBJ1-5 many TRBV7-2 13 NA TGTGCCAGCAGCTTAGGTCGCAATCAGCCCCAGCATTTT CASSLGRNQPQHF
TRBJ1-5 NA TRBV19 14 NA TGTGCCAGTAGTTTTCCGATGGGGGGTCAGCCCCAGCATTTT CASSFPMGGQPQHF
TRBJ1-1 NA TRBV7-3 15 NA TGTGCCAGCAGCCCCCAACAGGGATTAAACACTGAAGCTTTCTTT CASSPQQGLNTEAFF
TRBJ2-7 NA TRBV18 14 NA TGTGCCAGCTCACCTAATCGGCATTCCTACGAGCAGTACTTC CASSPNRHSYEQYF
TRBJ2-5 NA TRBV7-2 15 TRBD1 TGTGCCAGCAGCGGAACCGGGACAGGTGAAGAGACCCAGTACTTC CASSGTGTGEETQYF
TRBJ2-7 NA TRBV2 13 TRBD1 TGTGCCAGCCGGGACAGGGCTCTTTACGAGCAGTACTTC CASRDRALYEQYF
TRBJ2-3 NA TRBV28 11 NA TGTGCCAGCAGAATTACCGATACGCAGTATTTT CASRITDTQYF
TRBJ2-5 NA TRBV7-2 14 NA TGTGCCAGCAGCTATCGACTAGGGGGAGAGACCCAGTACTTC CASSYRLGGETQYF
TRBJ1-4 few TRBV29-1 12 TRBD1 TGCAGCGTTGGTGACAGGGGCGAAAAACTGTTTTTT CSVGDRGEKLFF